The source of this T cell receptor beta chain is a study of lymphopenia after photon versus proton radiotherapy. Study findings and constraints: Better survival with proton therapy was suggested as possible, not demonstrated. Under photons, naive T cells and diversity fell while effector/memory populations rose.

Trimming took off 0 bases at V and 2 bases at J, with 6 bases between the two ends. This CDR3 has 13 residues. Germline V gene sequence: CDR1 GTSNPN, CDR2 SVGIG (reference sequence). Libraries were prepared by immunoSEQ multiplex PCR; TCRdb keeps only in-frame clonotypes and omits some of them. The profile shows around 31,000 clones, approximately 92% of them singletons. Concerning this clone itself: Its antigen remains unknown.

The starting material was peripheral blood, obtained from a patient treated with proton-based radiotherapy. V gene TRBV30 combines with J gene TRBJ2-3, with D unresolved. This receptor was taken from a woman in her 70s with pancreatic cancer. Some clones in this sample may be carry-over from other donors' samples. The CDR3 sequence: CAWSVSSTDTQYF. CDR3 nucleotide sequence: TGTGCCTGGAGTGTAAGTTCCACAGATACGCAGTATTTT.